This T cell receptor (beta chain) was obtained from a study of blood T cells in healthy people across ages. Unmatched junction bases numbered 9, after V lost 4 bases and J lost 10 bases. The CDR3 length is 15 residues. Looked up from germline, CDR1 is SGHRS and CDR2 is YFSETQ. The authors ran a second PCR of about 6 to 11 cycles using a sample-barcoded 5' primer and a J-beta primer mix. TCRdb independently ran MiXCR on the 5' RACE reads; one entry per CDR3 protein. The data show about 800,000 distinct CDR3 sequences, less than 60% seen once. The gene calls are TRBV5-1 and TRBJ2-1, with 12 positions matching TRBD2. Sequenced material: blood. The receptor was derived from a man older than 75 in good health. CDR3 coding DNA: TGCGCCAGCAGCCTTCGGACTAGCGGGACATCCGAGCAGTTCTTC. Encoded protein: CASSLRTSGTSEQFF.